These 5 T cell receptor beta chains originate from one sample sequenced in a study of T cells in Graves' hyperthyroidism and ophthalmopathy. Researchers took RNA transcripts and amplified the TCR beta CDR3 regions from them. The study used the HTBI primer set for a first-round RT-PCR of the TCR CDR3. Via MiXCR, TCRdb re-called the multiplex PCR reads, giving one row per CDR3 protein. The repertoire holds about 96,000 distinct CDR3 sequences, with about 51% as singletons. The material sequenced was blood. Receptor source: a woman between 40 and 55 years old with Graves' hyperthyroidism.

This clonotype was observed many times. The chain is built from TRBV7-2 and TRBJ2-5; TRBD1 might be the D (5 bases). The V gene's germline CDR1 is SGHTA and CDR2 FQGNSA. Trimming cost V 5 bases and J 7 bases, with 14 bases left between them. This CDR3 contains 13 residues. The CDR3 DNA reads as TGTGCCAGCAGCCAAGAGCCAGGGTGGACCCAGTACTTC. As protein: CASSQEPGWTQYF. The full variable domain, with the rest looked up from reference TRBV7-2 and TRBJ2-5, is GAGVSQSPSNKVTEKGKDVELRCDPISGHTALYWYRQSLGQGLEFLIYFQGNSAPDKSGLPSDRFSAERTGGSVSTLTIQRTQQEDSAVYLCASSQEPGWTQYFGPGTRLLVL.

The chain uses TRBV11-2 and TRBJ2-5; D not resolved. V was shortened by 1 base and J by 0 bases, with 12 bases between the two germline ends. Germline CDR1 reads SGHAT; CDR2 reads FQNNGV. The CDR3 has 16 residues. CDR3 sequence reads: CASSLVVSPNQETQYF. The CDR3 DNA follows: TGTGCCAGCAGCTTAGTGGTTAGCCCGAACCAAGAGACCCAGTACTTC.

This clonotype was seen only once. A read error may explain this, as a much larger clone is one base away. This chain links TRBV7-9 with TRBJ2-7, with D possibly called TRBD1 or TRBD2 (5 bases each). CDR1 is SEHNR and CDR2 is FQNEAQ in the germline V gene (reference sequence). The CDR3 is 14 residues long. For the CDR3, the DNA is TGCGCCAGCAGCCATCTACAGGACTCCTACGGGCAGTACTTC. Its protein product is CASSHLQDSYGQYF.

By its share, this clonotype is medium-sized. This chain joins TRBV20-1 and TRBJ1-6, with no clear D. There are 15 residues in the CDR3. V was clipped by 6 bases and J by 0 bases, with 12 bases between them. Germline V gene sequence: CDR1 DFQATT, CDR2 SNEGSKA (reference sequence). As DNA, the CDR3 is TGCAGTGCCCTAAGCAAGGGCTCCTATAATTCACCCCTCCACTTT. Translation: CSALSKGSYNSPLHF.

This clonotype has a count of ten or more. V and J are TRBV5-1 and TRBJ2-7, with a possible D match to TRBD2 (5 bases). V was trimmed by 0 bases and J by 4 bases, leaving 11 bases between them. The germline CDR1 and CDR2 sequences are SGHRS and YFSETQ. CDR3 length: 14 amino acids. CDR3 nucleotides: TGCGCCAGCAGCTTGGCACTAGGGAGATACGAGCAGTACTTC. This translates into CASSLALGRYEQYF.